This T cell receptor (beta chain) was found in a study of blood T cell repertoires in COVID-19. In the study overall: Acute-phase and convalescent COVID-19 samples originated in the United States, Italy and Spain. From T cells, B-cell-depleted T cells, or PBMCs came the material, which was cDNA or gDNA.

The CDR3 has 14 residues. The V and J ends lost 3 bases and 4 bases respectively, with 12 bases between them. Germline V CDR1 and CDR2: MNHEY, SMNVEV (reference sequence). Per the original methods: Counts of nucleated cells, estimated from reference gene primer amplification, were obtained. Assay: immunoSEQ multiplex PCR; the TCRdb copy retains only in-frame clones and omits some. V and J calls and clone size follow that table, whereas D and trimming were derived from the DNA. The sample shows approximately 46,000 clones, around nine tenths of them seen only once. Material for sequencing was peripheral blood. This chain uses TRBV27 with TRBJ2-5; D perhaps matches TRBD2 (6 bases). This clonotype was obtained from a man between 60 and 75 years old with active or convalescent COVID-19. CDR3 coding DNA: TGTGCCAGCAGTTTCGGAGGGGTCGTAGAGACCCAGTACTTC. Encoded protein: CASSFGGVVETQYF.